The present TCR beta chain was sequenced within a study of blood T cell repertoires in COVID-19 (dated by TCRdb to the early 2020s). The study in broad terms: Collaborator samples came from the United States, Italy and Spain and covered acute and convalescent phases of COVID-19. Sample metadata almost always included a de-identified subject ID, COVID-19 status, age in years and sex. The dataset comprised deeply sampled blood TCRbeta repertoires from subjects exposed to, actively infected with, or recovered from COVID-19. The prospective study material was composed of cDNA or gDNA derived from T cells, B-cell-depleted T cells, or PBMCs. The repertoires were made available in a free public database intended to serve as a resource for research on the immune response to SARS-CoV-2. Samples came from the ongoing ImmuneRACE study (first 160 participants) plus 1,254 subjects from 6 global collaborators. HLA class I and class II types, where available, came from metadata supplied by the sample provider rather than from assay-based typing.

The CDR3 runs 16 amino acids, cysteine and phenylalanine included. The entry retains the CDR3 DNA only, 48 bases that are in frame from base 1. CDR1 and CDR2, per the germline V gene, are SGHVS and FQNEAQ. At the junction V is shortened by 8 bases and J by 2 bases; bases outside the gene matches: 15. Whole blood was collected in K2EDTA tubes by collaborating institutions according to the institutions' own protocols. Collaborator samples were shipped for TCRbeta analysis as frozen whole blood, isolated PBMCs, or DNA extracted from either sample type. TCRbeta CDR3 regions were amplified from genomic DNA using the immunoSEQ Assay, a bias-controlled multiplex PCR. As for the original processing: Nucleated cell counts per sample were estimated from amplification of reference gene primers within the assay. To quantify the absolute abundance of each unique TCRbeta CDR3 rearrangement, sequence reads were collapsed and filtered. For each sample, productive Simpson clonality was calculated as the square root of Simpson's diversity index over productive rearrangements. The table comes from immuneACCESS by way of TCRdb, which keeps in-frame sequences with V and J called. Part of the clones is missing from these tables; in studies checked, under half for an unresolved V gene and the rest for unknown reasons. V, J and clone size were drawn from that table, and D and trimming were deduced from the DNA. In this sample the table shows about 66,000 clones, about nine tenths of which occur a single time. Of the sample, approximately 7.5% is held by the ten largest clones.

Concerning this clone: No cognate antigen has been identified for it. It has no much larger one-base neighbor in the sample; base qualities were not kept.

Overall study outcomes, separate from this receptor: The quantity of clinical and demographic metadata differed by source and by participant and was supplied without curation.

The sample taken for sequencing was peripheral blood. This TCR came from a human donor in a cohort sampled during active COVID-19. The chain is assembled from TRBV7-8 and TRBJ2-7, with TRBD2 matching 7 junction bases. The nucleotides are TGTGCCAGCCGAAACACCTTTCCAAGCGGGACCTACGAGCAGTACTTC. This yields the protein CASRNTFPSGTYEQYF.